A selection of T cell receptor beta chains follows, all from one sample in a study of identical twins. In TCRdb, the 5' RACE reads were re-called with MiXCR into one record per CDR3 protein. This table holds about 500,000 distinct CDR3 sequences, around an eighth found once. A further study also used this sample, focusing on yellow fever vaccine responses in identical twins.

Sequencing used CD4+ T cells sorted from blood. The origin of the receptors is a young woman in good health. CDR3s include the opening cysteine and the closing phenylalanine or tryptophan. Each record gives: V gene, J gene, clone size, D gene, CDR3 DNA, CDR3 protein. A D gene is named only where the DNA matches it firmly. The size entry is marked missing in some rows and otherwise reads once, few, many or a size class.

v_call: TRBV24-1
j_call: TRBJ2-7
clone_size: many
d_call: TRBD1
cdr3_nt: TGTGCCACCAGTGACCCGGGACAGGGGTACGAGCAGTACTTC
cdr3_aa: CATSDPGQGYEQYF

v_call: TRBV5-1
j_call: TRBJ2-7
clone_size: few
d_call: -
cdr3_nt: TGCGCCAGCAGCTTGGCCGTACAGGGAGGTTTGGGCGAGCAGTACTTC
cdr3_aa: CASSLAVQGGLGEQYF

v_call: TRBV9
j_call: TRBJ2-3
clone_size: few
d_call: -
cdr3_nt: TGTGCCAGCAGCGTGGGGGACGGGAGAACGGATACGCAGTATTTT
cdr3_aa: CASSVGDGRTDTQYF

v_call: TRBV7-9
j_call: TRBJ1-1
clone_size: many
d_call: -
cdr3_nt: TGTGCCAGCAGCTGGGGGGGCTCTTCGAACACTGAAGCTTTCTTT
cdr3_aa: CASSWGGSSNTEAFF

v_call: TRBV7-2
j_call: TRBJ2-5
clone_size: few
d_call: -
cdr3_nt: TGTGCCAGCAGCTTACCAGTACAAGAGACCCAGTACTTC
cdr3_aa: CASSLPVQETQYF

v_call: TRBV5-5
j_call: TRBJ2-1
clone_size: few
d_call: TRBD1
cdr3_nt: TGTGCCAGCGGAAGACAGGGCCACAATGAGCAGTTCTTC
cdr3_aa: CASGRQGHNEQFF

v_call: TRBV5-1
j_call: TRBJ2-1
clone_size: few
d_call: TRBD2
cdr3_nt: TGCGCCAGCAGCTCCCGGACTAGCGGGGGGGGTGGTGAGCAGTTCTTC
cdr3_aa: CASSSRTSGGGGEQFF

v_call: TRBV14
j_call: TRBJ2-7
clone_size: -
d_call: -
cdr3_nt: TGTGCCAGCAGCCAAGTTAGGGGGCTAGGAGGGAACGAGCAGTACTTC
cdr3_aa: CASSQVRGLGGNEQYF

v_call: TRBV29-1
j_call: TRBJ2-7
clone_size: few
d_call: -
cdr3_nt: TGCAGCGTTTCGAGGGGCATCTCCTACGAGCAGTACTTC
cdr3_aa: CSVSRGISYEQYF

v_call: TRBV11-3
j_call: TRBJ2-3
clone_size: few
d_call: TRBD1
cdr3_nt: TGTGCCAGCAGCTTAGAGCAGGGGGCGAAAGATACGCAGTATTTT
cdr3_aa: CASSLEQGAKDTQYF

v_call: TRBV2
j_call: TRBJ2-7
clone_size: -
d_call: -
cdr3_nt: TGTGCCAGCAGTACCTCTGGGTGGGCTAGCGATTACTACGAGCAGTACTTC
cdr3_aa: CASSTSGWASDYYEQYF

v_call: TRBV6-5
j_call: TRBJ1-5
clone_size: -
d_call: -
cdr3_nt: TGTGCCAGCAGCTATACTCGAGATCAGCCCCAGCATTTT
cdr3_aa: CASSYTRDQPQHF

v_call: TRBV29-1
j_call: TRBJ2-5
clone_size: many
d_call: -
cdr3_nt: TGCAGCGTGCGGGGGCGGGGAAAGGAAGAGACCCAGTACTTC
cdr3_aa: CSVRGRGKEETQYF

v_call: TRBV7-2
j_call: TRBJ2-3
clone_size: -
d_call: -
cdr3_nt: TGTGCCAGCAGGCCAACCGAGGGTCCCACAGATACGCAGTATTTT
cdr3_aa: CASRPTEGPTDTQYF

v_call: TRBV29-1
j_call: TRBJ2-1
clone_size: -
d_call: TRBD2
cdr3_nt: TGCAGCGTTGGCTCCGGGACTAGCGGCTACAATGAGCAGTTCTTC
cdr3_aa: CSVGSGTSGYNEQFF

v_call: TRBV6-5
j_call: TRBJ2-1
clone_size: -
d_call: TRBD2
cdr3_nt: TGTGCCAGCAGTTACTCTAGCGGGAGTTACAATGAGCAGTTCTTC
cdr3_aa: CASSYSSGSYNEQFF

v_call: TRBV24-1
j_call: TRBJ2-6
clone_size: many
d_call: -
cdr3_nt: TGTGCCACCAGTGATTCAGCAGGGGGGCCTGGGGCCAACGTCCTGACTTTC
cdr3_aa: CATSDSAGGPGANVLTF

v_call: TRBV29-1
j_call: TRBJ2-7
clone_size: -
d_call: -
cdr3_nt: TGCAGCGTTGGGGCCGGGGTTTACGAGCAGTACTTC
cdr3_aa: CSVGAGVYEQYF

v_call: TRBV5-1
j_call: TRBJ2-7
clone_size: -
d_call: -
cdr3_nt: TGCGCCAGCAGCTTGGCTAGCGCGATTACAAGCTACGAGCAGTACTTC
cdr3_aa: CASSLASAITSYEQYF

v_call: TRBV27
j_call: TRBJ2-7
clone_size: -
d_call: -
cdr3_nt: TGTGCCAGCAGTTTATACTGGGCCCCAGCCTACGAGCAGTACTTC
cdr3_aa: CASSLYWAPAYEQYF

v_call: TRBV3-1
j_call: TRBJ2-3
clone_size: few
d_call: -
cdr3_nt: TGTGCCAGCAGCCCTACTGGACGCAGCACAGATACGCAGTATTTT
cdr3_aa: CASSPTGRSTDTQYF

v_call: TRBV15
j_call: TRBJ2-7
clone_size: few
d_call: -
cdr3_nt: TGTGCCACCAGTCGACTCGGGACGAACTACGAGCAGTACTTC
cdr3_aa: CATSRLGTNYEQYF

v_call: TRBV6-6
j_call: TRBJ1-5
clone_size: -
d_call: -
cdr3_nt: TGTGCCAGCAGTTCGGGCTTTAATCAGCCCCAGCATTTT
cdr3_aa: CASSSGFNQPQHF

v_call: TRBV29-1
j_call: TRBJ2-1
clone_size: many
d_call: TRBD2
cdr3_nt: TGCAGCGTTGAGGGCGGGAGCTACAATGAGCAGTTCTTC
cdr3_aa: CSVEGGSYNEQFF

v_call: TRBV7-2
j_call: TRBJ2-1
clone_size: few
d_call: TRBD2
cdr3_nt: TGTGCCAGCAGCCCTACTAGCGGGAGATACAATGAGCAGTTCTTC
cdr3_aa: CASSPTSGRYNEQFF

v_call: TRBV7-2
j_call: TRBJ2-3
clone_size: -
d_call: -
cdr3_nt: TGTGCCAGCACTCGGGACATCTCGTTCACAGATACGCAGTATTTT
cdr3_aa: CASTRDISFTDTQYF